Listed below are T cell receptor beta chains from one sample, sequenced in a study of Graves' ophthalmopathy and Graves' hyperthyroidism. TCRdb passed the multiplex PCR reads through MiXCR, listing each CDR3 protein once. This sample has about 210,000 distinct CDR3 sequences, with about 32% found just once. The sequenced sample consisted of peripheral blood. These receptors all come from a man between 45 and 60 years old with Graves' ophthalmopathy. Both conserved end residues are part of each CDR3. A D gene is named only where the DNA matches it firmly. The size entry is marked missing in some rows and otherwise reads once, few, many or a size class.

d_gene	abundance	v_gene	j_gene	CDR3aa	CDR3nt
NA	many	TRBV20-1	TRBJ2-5	CSAPSRGNQETQYF	TGCAGTGCTCCCTCACGGGGGAACCAAGAGACCCAGTACTTC
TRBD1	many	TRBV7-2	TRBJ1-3	CASSRGTGKAGNTIYF	TGTGCCAGCAGCCGTGGGACAGGGAAAGCTGGAAACACCATATATTTT
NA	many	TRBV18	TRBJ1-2	CASSHDRDYTF	TGTGCCAGCTCACATGACCGCGACTACACCTTC
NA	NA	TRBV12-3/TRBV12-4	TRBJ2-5	CASTDTNQETQYF	TGTGCCAGCACCGACACGAACCAAGAGACCCAGTACTTC
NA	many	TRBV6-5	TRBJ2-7	CASTTRFYEQYF	TGTGCCAGCACTACTAGATTCTACGAGCAATACTTC
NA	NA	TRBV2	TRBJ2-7	CASTPTRYYEQYF	TGTGCCAGCACACCTACGAGATACTACGAGCAGTACTTC
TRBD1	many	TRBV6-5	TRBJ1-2	CASSRDSNYGYTF	TGTGCCAGCAGTCGGGACAGTAACTATGGCTACACCTTC
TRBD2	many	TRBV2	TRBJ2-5	CASRAYLADQETQYF	TGTGCCAGCAGAGCCTACCTAGCGGACCAAGAGACCCAGTACTTC
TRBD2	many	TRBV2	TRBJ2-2	CASRERERTGELFF	TGTGCCAGCAGAGAGCGGGAGAGGACCGGGGAGCTGTTTTTT
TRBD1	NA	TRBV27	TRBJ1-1	CASSSNRGVAEAFF	TGTGCCAGCAGTTCCAACAGGGGGGTGGCTGAAGCTTTCTTT
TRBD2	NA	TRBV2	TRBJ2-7	CASGLAGVEQYF	TGTGCCAGCGGACTAGCGGGAGTCGAGCAGTACTTC
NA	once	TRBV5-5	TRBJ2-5	CASSPSDVQETQYF	TGTGCCAGCAGCCCGTCGGACGTCCAAGAGACCCAGTACTTC
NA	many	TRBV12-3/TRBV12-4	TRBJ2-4	CASSLLGGDIQYF	TGTGCCAGCAGTTTATTGGGGGGAGACATTCAGTACTTC
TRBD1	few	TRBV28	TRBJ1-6	CASSSPDRDNSPLHF	TGTGCCAGCAGTTCCCCCGACAGGGATAATTCACCCCTCCACTTT
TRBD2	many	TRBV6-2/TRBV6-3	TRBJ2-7	CASSYGTSGRRSSYEQYF	TGTGCCAGCAGCTACGGGACTAGCGGGAGGCGGAGCTCCTACGAGCAGTACTTC
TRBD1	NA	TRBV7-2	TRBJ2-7	CASSSDRDFTYEQYF	TGTGCCAGCAGCTCGGACAGGGATTTTACCTACGAGCAGTACTTC
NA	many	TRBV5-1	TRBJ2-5	CASRSGPEETQYF	TGCGCCAGCAGGTCGGGGCCCGAGGAGACCCAGTACTTC
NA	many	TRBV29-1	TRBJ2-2	CSARRTANTGELFF	TGCAGCGCCAGGAGGACAGCAAACACCGGGGAGCTGTTTTTT
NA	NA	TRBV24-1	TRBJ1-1	CATGRGTEAFF	TGTGCCACAGGTAGGGGGACTGAAGCTTTCTTT
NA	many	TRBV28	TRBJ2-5	CASSLLGRTETQYF	TGTGCCAGCAGTTTACTGGGGAGGACGGAGACCCAGTACTTC
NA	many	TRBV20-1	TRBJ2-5	CSANNRETQYF	TGCAGTGCTAATAATCGGGAGACCCAGTACTTC
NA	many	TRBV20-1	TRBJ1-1	CSAKAGPNTEAFF	TGCAGTGCAAAAGCCGGGCCCAACACTGAAGCTTTCTTT
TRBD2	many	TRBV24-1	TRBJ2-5	CATSDLGEGETQYF	TGTGCCACCAGTGATCTCGGGGAGGGAGAGACCCAGTACTTC